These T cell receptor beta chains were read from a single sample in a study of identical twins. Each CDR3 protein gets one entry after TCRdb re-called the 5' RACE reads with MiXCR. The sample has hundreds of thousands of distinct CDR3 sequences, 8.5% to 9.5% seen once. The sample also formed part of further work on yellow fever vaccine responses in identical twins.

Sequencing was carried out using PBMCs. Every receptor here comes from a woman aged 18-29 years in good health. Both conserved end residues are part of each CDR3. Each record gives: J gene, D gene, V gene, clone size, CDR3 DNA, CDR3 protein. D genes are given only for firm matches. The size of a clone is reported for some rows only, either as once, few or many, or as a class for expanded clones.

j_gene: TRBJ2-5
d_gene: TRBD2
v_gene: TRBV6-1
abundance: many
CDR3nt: TGTGCCAGCACTGACCTTAAAGCGGGGAACCAAGAGACCCAGTACTTC
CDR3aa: CASTDLKAGNQETQYF

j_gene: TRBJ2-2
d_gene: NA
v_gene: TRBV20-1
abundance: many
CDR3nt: TGCAGTGCTAGAGAGGGGGCCGACACCGGGGAGCTGTTTTTT
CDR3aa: CSAREGADTGELFF

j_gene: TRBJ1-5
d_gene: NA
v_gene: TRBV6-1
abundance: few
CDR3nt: TGTGCCAGCAAACGACAGGTCGGTACACGCAATCAGCCCCAGCATTTT
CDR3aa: CASKRQVGTRNQPQHF

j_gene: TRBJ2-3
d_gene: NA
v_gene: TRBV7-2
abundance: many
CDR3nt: TGTGCCAGCAGCTTACAGGACCAACGCACAGATACGCAGTATTTT
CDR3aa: CASSLQDQRTDTQYF

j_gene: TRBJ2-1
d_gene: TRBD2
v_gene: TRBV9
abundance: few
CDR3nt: TGTGCCAGCAGCGCCCGCGGGGGGGCTTACAATGAGCAGTTCTTC
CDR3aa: CASSARGGAYNEQFF

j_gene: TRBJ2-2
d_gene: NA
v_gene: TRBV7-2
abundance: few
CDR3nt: TGTGCCAGCAGCCCCTACTTGAACACCGGGGAGCTGTTTTTT
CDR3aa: CASSPYLNTGELFF

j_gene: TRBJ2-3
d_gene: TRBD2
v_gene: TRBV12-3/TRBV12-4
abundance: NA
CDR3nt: TGTGCCAGCAGTCCCGGGACTAGCTGGGAGCATACGCAGTATTTT
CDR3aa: CASSPGTSWEHTQYF

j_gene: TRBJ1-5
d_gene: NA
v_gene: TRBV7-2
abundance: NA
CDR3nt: TGTGCCAGCAGCTTAGTACGCAATGGGAATCAGCCCCAGCATTTT
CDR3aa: CASSLVRNGNQPQHF

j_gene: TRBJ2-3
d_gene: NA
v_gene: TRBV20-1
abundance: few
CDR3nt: TGCAGTGCCCGGCGGTTAGCAGCAGATACGCAGTATTTT
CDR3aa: CSARRLAADTQYF

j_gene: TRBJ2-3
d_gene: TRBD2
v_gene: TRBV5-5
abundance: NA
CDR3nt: TGTGCCAGCAGCCCCTGGACTAGCGGTAACACAGATACGCAGTATTTT
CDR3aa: CASSPWTSGNTDTQYF